These 17 T cell receptor beta chains came from one sample sequenced in a study of blood T cells in healthy people across ages. Alongside a J-beta primer mix, a sample-barcoded 5' primer served in a second PCR lasting about 7 to 11 cycles. TCRdb independently ran MiXCR on the 5' RACE reads; one entry per CDR3 protein. The profile shows roughly 720,000 distinct CDR3 sequences, about 55% of them singletons. Input material: blood. These TCRs come from a man aged 80 or over in good health.

The sample holds one count of this clonotype. V usage is TRBV7-9 and J usage is TRBJ1-5, with D perhaps matching TRBD1 (6 bases). The CDR3 runs 14 residues. From germline, CDR1 is SEHNR and CDR2 FQNEAQ (reference sequence). The V end was cut by 3 bases, the J end by 4 bases, with 10 bases between. In DNA, the CDR3 is TGTGCCAGCAGCTTCGGGACAAGTAATCAGCCCCAGCATTTT. This translates into CASSFGTSNQPQHF.

The chain combines TRBV5-1 with TRBJ2-5; the D gene could be TRBD1 or TRBD2 (6 bases each). The CDR3 consists of 17 residues. Germline CDR1 and CDR2: SGHRS and YFSETQ. The ends were cut back, 3 bases at V and 5 bases at J, with 23 bases in the middle. This CDR3 reads CASSSRMGGVFHETQYF. CDR3 nucleotide sequence: TGCGCCAGCAGCTCCAGGATGGGGGGCGTTTTTCACGAGACCCAGTACTTC.

The chain couples TRBV9 to TRBJ2-6, with 10 bases aligning to TRBD1. CDR1 and CDR2 (germline): SGDLS, YYNGEE. CDR3 length: 18 amino acids. With 2 bases clipped from V and 0 bases from J, the junction kept 5 bases outside the gene matches. CDR3 loop: CASSVAGTGVSGANVLTF. The DNA of the CDR3 is TGTGCCAGCAGCGTCGCCGGGACAGGGGTCTCTGGGGCCAACGTCCTGACTTTC.

CDR3 amino acids: CASSTGQFYEQYF. The CDR3 DNA sequence: TGTGCCAGTTCGACAGGACAGTTCTACGAGCAGTACTTC. The chain recombines TRBV12-3 or TRBV12-4 with TRBJ2-7; D is possibly TRBD1 (6 bases). The V gene lost 9 bases and the J gene lost 3 bases, with 15 bases spanning the gap. This CDR3 is built from 13 residues.

The chain employs TRBV9 and TRBJ2-5, with TRBD2 matching over 12 bases. The V and J ends lost 4 bases and 5 bases, in that order; junction bases with no gene match: 6. In germline, CDR1 is SGDLS, CDR2 YYNGEE. This CDR3 comprises 15 residues. Here the CDR3 DNA reads TGTGCCAGCAGCCCTAGCGGGAGGGCCACGGAGACCCAGTACTTC. Its protein is CASSPSGRATETQYF.

A note on this clonotype: One end of the junction does not line up with germline, which may come from a read error. The chain links TRBV18 to TRBJ2-7, with 7 positions matching TRBD2. CDR1 and CDR2 from the germline V gene are KGHSH and LQKENI. The CDR3 is 14 amino acids. CDR3 coding DNA: TGTTCCAGCTCACCGCTCGGGAGGTTCCACGAGCAGTACTTC. Protein sequence: CSSSPLGRFHEQYF.

The chain recombines TRBV19 with TRBJ2-1; 8 nucleotides match TRBD2. Germline-derived CDR1 and CDR2 are LNHDA and SQIVND (reference sequence). Trimming cost V 7 bases and J 0 bases; bases outside gene matches: 5. The length of the CDR3 is 15 residues. CDR3 sequence: CASTRGGYSYNEQFF. The CDR3 bases are TGTGCCAGTACCCGGGGGGGTTACTCCTACAATGAGCAGTTCTTC.

This clonotype was found a few times. The rearrangement links TRBV21-1 to TRBJ2-3; the DNA was not used to check the table's D call, TRBD1. TRBV21-1 is shown as a pseudogene. The CDR3 runs to 17 residues. The CDR3 region has the DNA TGTGCCAGCAGCAACCCGGTGGGGGGCTCTAGCACAGATACGCAGTATTTT. It translates to CASSNPVGGSSTDTQYF.

This clonotype was seen only a few times. V is TRBV7-3 and J is TRBJ2-5; D is perhaps TRBD1 or TRBD2 (5 bases each). Per germline, CDR1 SGHTA and CDR2 FQGTGA. Trimming removed 4 bases from V and 5 bases from J, with 11 bases in between. CDR3 length equals 13 residues. For the CDR3, the DNA is TGTGCCAGCAGCTCAGAGGGGCGGGAGACCCAGTACTTC. Residues: CASSSEGRETQYF. Complete variable domain (other parts from reference TRBV7-3 and TRBJ2-5): GAGVSQTPSNKVTEKGKYVELRCDPISGHTALYWYRQSLGQGPEFLIYFQGTGAADDSGLPNDRFFAVRPEGSVSTLKIQRTERGDSAVYLCASSSEGRETQYFGPGTRLLVL.

This clonotype has a handful of counts. The chain carries TRBV7-2 and TRBJ1-4; 8 bases line up with TRBD1. The trim removed 5 bases at V and 0 bases at J, leaving 17 bases unmatched. Germline V gene data show CDR1 as SGHTA and CDR2 as FQGNSA. The CDR3 loop spans 20 amino acids. CDR3 in DNA: TGTGCCAGCAGCCCGAGGACAGGGCAGTTATCTGCTGCAACTAATGAAAAACTGTTTTTT. It codes for CASSPRTGQLSAATNEKLFF.

This sequence joins TRBV6-2 or TRBV6-3 and TRBJ2-7; D not resolved. CDR1 is MNHEY and CDR2 is SVGEGT in the germline V gene. V lost 6 bases and J lost 2, with 17 bases in between. The CDR3 is made up of 15 amino acids. CDR3 DNA: TGTGCCAGCAGGTCCTCTAAGGGTCCAACCTACGAGCAGTACTTC. Translating it yields CASRSSKGPTYEQYF.

The chain couples TRBV29-1 to TRBJ2-5; possibly TRBD1 or TRBD2 for D (5 bases each). CDR1 is SQVTM, CDR2 ANQGSEA, per germline. The CDR3 sequence is 13 residues long. Trimming took off 6 bases at V and 5 bases at J, with 16 bases between the two ends. CDR3 protein: CSVKQTRGETQYF. CDR3 DNA: TGCAGCGTAAAACAAACTAGGGGTGAGACCCAGTACTTC.

There are a few counts of this clonotype. V usage is TRBV9 and J usage is TRBJ2-7; tentatively, D is TRBD1 (6 bases). Trimming shortened V by 0 bases and J by 0 bases, and 10 bases separated the two germline ends. Germline values: CDR1 SGDLS, CDR2 YYNGEE. The CDR3 is made up of 15 amino acids. CDR3: CASSVEAGDSYEQYF. The CDR3 DNA reads as TGTGCCAGCAGCGTAGAGGCAGGGGACTCCTACGAGCAGTACTTC.

This chain joins TRBV7-9 and TRBJ2-3; the D is unclear. The CDR3 is 12 residues long. Trimming shortened V by 3 bases and J by 4 bases, and 5 bases separated the two germline ends. Germline CDR1 and CDR2: SEHNR and FQNEAQ (reference sequence). In nucleotides, the CDR3 is TGTGCCAGCAGCTTCCAGGCAGATACGCAGTATTTT. Translation gives CASSFQADTQYF. Using reference TRBV7-9 and TRBJ2-3 for the parts outside the CDR3, the full variable domain is DTGVSQNPRHKITKRGQNVTFRCDPISEHNRLYWYRQTLGQGPEFLTYFQNEAQLEKSRLLSDRFSAERPKGSFSTLEIQRTEQGDSAMYLCASSFQADTQYFGPGTRLTVL.

This clonotype was observed a handful of times. V usage is TRBV18 and J usage is TRBJ1-1; the D gene is possibly TRBD1 (5 bases). The CDR3 has 15 residues. Trimming pared 5 bases from V and 1 base from J, leaving 14 bases between. Per germline, CDR1 KGHSH and CDR2 LQKENI. The CDR3 sequence is CASSGAGGRNTEAFF. CDR3 sequence (DNA): TGTGCCAGCTCAGGTGCCGGGGGAAGGAACACTGAAGCTTTCTTT.

Only one count was recorded for this clonotype. V usage is TRBV10-3 and J usage is TRBJ2-7; no reliable D call. This CDR3 has 16 residues. Trimming removed 2 bases at V and 0 bases at J, with 14 bases between. The germline V gene encodes CDR1 ENHRY and CDR2 SYGVKD. The CDR3 DNA reads TGTGCCATCAGTGAGGTTTGGGTTATTAGCTCCTACGAGCAGTACTTC. Residues: CAISEVWVISSYEQYF.

This chain connects TRBV3-1 to TRBJ2-3; 14 positions match TRBD2. Per germline, CDR1 LGHDT and CDR2 YNNKEL (reference sequence). The length of the CDR3 is 17 residues. With 3 bases clipped from V and 3 bases from J, the junction kept 5 bases outside the gene matches. CDR3 sequence (DNA): TGTGCCAGCAGCCAGCCCGGACTAGCGGGAGGAACAGATACGCAGTATTTT. Translation gives CASSQPGLAGGTDTQYF.